These 4 T cell receptor beta chains share one sample of origin, sequenced in a study of blood T cell repertoires in COVID-19. Method: immunoSEQ multiplex PCR; TCRdb's copy keeps in-frame clones and lacks some. Among roughly 150,000 clones listed, approximately 88% were seen once. The sequenced sample consisted of PBMCs or T cells enriched from blood (not recorded which). All receptors derive from a man in his 70s who had been exposed to COVID-19.

CDR3 sequence: CASSRGPTGELFF. CDR3 bases: TGTGCCAGCAGCAGGGGGCCTACCGGGGAGCTGTTTTTT. The chain is built from TRBV7-2 and TRBJ2-2; 7 bases agree with TRBD1. The CDR3 consists of 13 residues. With V trimmed by 5 bases and J by 5 bases, 2 bases remained unmatched. Germline loops: CDR1 SGHTA, CDR2 FQGNSA.

The chain couples TRBV5-1 to TRBJ1-2; D gene unclear. CDR1 SGHRS and CDR2 YFSETQ come from the germline V gene. The CDR3 covers 14 residues. V lost 0 bases, J lost 5 bases, and 11 bases lay in between. This CDR3 reads CASSLAGSEYGYTF. For the CDR3, the DNA is TGCGCCAGCAGCTTGGCGGGAAGTGAGTATGGCTACACCTTC.

The V gene is TRBV28, the J gene TRBJ1-1, with 7 bases lining up with TRBD1. The CDR3 spans 13 residues. Germline assignment: CDR1 MDHEN and CDR2 SYDVKM. V gave up 2 bases and J gave up 6 bases; unmatched junction bases: 3. Here the CDR3 reads CASSLGGTAEAFF. The CDR3 DNA is TGTGCCAGCAGTTTAGGGGGGACAGCTGAAGCTTTCTTT.

J is TRBJ2-3 and V is TRBV10-1; 11 bases are shared with TRBD1. The CDR3 totals 13 residues. V lost 8 bases, J lost 5 bases, and 3 bases stayed unmatched. Germline CDR1 reads WNHNN; CDR2 reads SYGVQD (reference sequence). This chain's CDR3 is CASAGQGVDTQYF. The CDR3 nucleotides are TGCGCCAGCGCGGGACAGGGGGTAGATACGCAGTATTTT.